The TCR beta chain described here comes from a study of blood T cell repertoires in COVID-19. The ends lost 2 bases at V and 2 bases at J; junction bases unmatched: 0. From germline, CDR1 is ENHRY and CDR2 SYGVKD. The CDR3 contains 13 residues. Source study methods: Researchers report that nucleated cell counts were estimated from reference gene primer amplification. Sequencing used immunoSEQ multiplex PCR; TCRdb keeps in-frame clones, though not all of them. D and trimming come from the DNA, and the V and J calls and clone size come from that table. In the table there are approximately 300,000 clones, just under 90% of which are singletons.

Sequencing was done on a sample of peripheral blood. This sequence was found in a woman aged 25-40 years with COVID-19, enrolled during active disease. The V and J genes are TRBV10-3 and TRBJ2-7; TRBD1 matches at 7 bases. The chain's CDR3 is CAISEDRAYEQYV. As DNA, the CDR3 is TGTGCCATCAGTGAGGACAGGGCCTACGAGCAGTACGTC.